These 22 T cell receptor beta chains were all obtained from the same sample, sequenced in a study of blood T cell repertoires in COVID-19. Some clones are missing from TCRdb's copy, which holds only in-frame ones; the method was immunoSEQ multiplex PCR. The sample yields over 150,000 clones, around 80% seen once. The sequenced sample was PBMCs or T cells enriched from blood (not recorded which). The receptors were sampled from a woman between 65 and 79 years old in a cohort exposed to, infected with or recovered from COVID-19 (not recorded which).

The chain employs TRBV28 and TRBJ1-4; TRBD1 is a possible D gene (6 bases). Germline-derived CDR1 and CDR2 are MDHEN and SYDVKM. CDR3 length: 16 amino acids. Between the trimmed V and J ends, which lost 5 bases and 7 bases, there was a span of 20 bases. The CDR3 DNA reads as TGTGCCAGCAGTCCCCCCCGGGGGGCGCATCGTGAAAAACTGTTTTTT. It translates to CASSPPRGAHREKLFF.

The chain links TRBV9 to TRBJ2-5; TRBD2 matches 8 bases. Germline trimming cut 4 bases from V and 1 base from J; bases unmatched to any gene: 3. The length of the CDR3 is 14 residues. CDR1 and CDR2 from the germline V gene are SGDLS and YYNGEE. As DNA, the CDR3 is TGTGCCAGCAGCTTTAGCGGGATCCAAGAGACCCAGTACTTC. It yields the protein CASSFSGIQETQYF.

The gene calls are TRBV7-9 and TRBJ1-1; D uncertain. The V and J ends lost 0 bases and 4 bases respectively, with 6 bases between them. Looked up from germline, CDR1 is SEHNR and CDR2 is FQNEAQ (reference sequence). This CDR3 comprises 13 residues. CDR3 in amino acids: CASSLAEGTEAFF. The CDR3, as DNA: TGTGCCAGCAGCTTAGCTGAGGGCACTGAAGCTTTCTTT.

V gene TRBV5-1 combines with J gene TRBJ1-5; 7 positions match TRBD1. Germline V gene sequence: CDR1 SGHRS, CDR2 YFSETQ. Losses at the gene ends were 0 bases for V and 7 bases for J; bases not matched to a gene: 7. CDR3 size: 15 residues. The CDR3 protein is CASSLEPGGQQPQHF. In DNA form, the CDR3 reads TGCGCCAGCAGCTTGGAGCCAGGGGGACAACAGCCCCAGCATTTT.

V is TRBV29-1 and J is TRBJ2-7; D is perhaps TRBD2 (6 bases). Trimming removed 5 bases from V and 0 bases from J, with 20 bases in between. The CDR3 totals 16 residues. From germline, CDR1 is SQVTM and CDR2 ANQGSEA. CDR3 residues: CSVMGTPPIFSYEQYF. CDR3 nucleotide sequence: TGCAGCGTTATGGGGACTCCCCCTATTTTCTCCTACGAGCAGTACTTC.

The chain carries TRBV28 and TRBJ2-1; 7 nucleotides match TRBD2. Germline V gene data show CDR1 as MDHEN and CDR2 as SYDVKM. V was pared by 4 bases and J by 4 bases, with 4 bases of the junction left unmatched. This CDR3 spans 14 amino acids. This chain's CDR3 is CASSSGGMYNEQFF. For the CDR3, the DNA is TGTGCCAGCAGTTCCGGGGGGATGTACAATGAGCAGTTCTTC.

This chain connects TRBV5-1 to TRBJ1-2, with TRBD1 matching 9 bases. CDR1 SGHRS and CDR2 YFSETQ come from the germline V gene. The CDR3 contains 16 residues. V lost 0 bases, J lost 4 bases, and 7 bases stayed unmatched. The CDR3: CASSLGTGTGTYGYTF. The CDR3 DNA follows: TGCGCCAGCAGCTTGGGGACCGGGACAGGGACCTATGGCTACACCTTC.

The chain links TRBV5-1 to TRBJ2-5; 7 bases match TRBD1. There are 15 residues in the CDR3. Trimming at V came to 9 bases and at J to 4 bases, leaving 15 bases not matched to a gene. The germline V gene encodes CDR1 SGHRS and CDR2 YFSETQ. CDR3 bases: TGCGCCACCTCACTCCAGGGGGTCCAGGGAGAGACCCAGTACTTC. This sequence encodes CATSLQGVQGETQYF.

V is TRBV19 and J is TRBJ2-1, with a possible D match to TRBD1 (6 bases). Germline assignment: CDR1 LNHDA and CDR2 SQIVND (reference sequence). V was shortened by 7 bases and J by 2 bases, with 18 bases between the two germline ends. The CDR3 is 16 amino acids. The CDR3 sequence: CASNHQGMVTYNEQFF. The CDR3 bases are TGTGCCAGTAACCACCAGGGGATGGTCACCTACAATGAGCAGTTCTTC.

This clone was detected only a few times. This chain uses TRBV10-1 with TRBJ2-5, with D perhaps matching TRBD2 (5 bases). V lost 6 bases to trimming and J lost 7 bases, with 18 bases between them. This CDR3 has 14 residues. Germline V gene lookup returns CDR1 WNHNN and CDR2 SYGVQD (reference sequence). The CDR3 loop is CASSAGLASGTQYF. The CDR3 region has the DNA TGCGCCAGCAGCGCCGGTCTAGCCTCGGGGACCCAGTACTTC.

This clone is judged medium-sized (0.01 to 0.1%). J is TRBJ2-7 and V is TRBV4-1; TRBD1 matches 11 bases. This CDR3 has 15 amino acids. V was clipped by 4 bases and J by 3 bases; unmatched bases: 5. Germline V CDR1 and CDR2: MGHRA, YSYEKL. CDR3 protein: CASSPGQGADYEQYF. DNA for the CDR3: TGCGCCAGCAGCCCCGGACAGGGGGCGGACTACGAGCAGTACTTC.

V and J are TRBV5-5 and TRBJ2-2; D is perhaps TRBD1 (6 bases). The CDR3 extends over 15 amino acids. CDR1 is SGHKS and CDR2 is YYEKEE in the germline V gene (reference sequence). V was shortened by 2 bases and J by 4 bases, with 12 bases between the two germline ends. The CDR3: CASSLRGSFTGELFF. The CDR3 nucleotides are TGTGCCAGCAGCTTAAGGGGGAGCTTCACCGGGGAGCTGTTTTTT. The full variable domain, completed using reference TRBV5-5 and TRBJ2-2, is DAGVTQSPTHLIKTRGQQVTLRCSPISGHKSVSWYQQVLGQGPQFIFQYYEKEERGRGNFPDRFSARQFPNYSSELNVNALLLGDSALYLCASSLRGSFTGELFFGEGSRLTVL.

The CDR3 loop is CASSYSGGGLYEQYF. Written as DNA, the CDR3 is TGTGCCAGCAGTTACTCGGGCGGGGGCCTCTACGAGCAGTACTTC. This chain uses TRBV6-5 with TRBJ2-7; maybe TRBD2 (7 bases). This CDR3 contains 15 residues. The V gene lost 0 bases and the J gene lost 3 bases, with 12 bases spanning the gap. The germline V gene encodes CDR1 MNHEY and CDR2 SVGAGI.

This chain links TRBV28 with TRBJ2-7, with TRBD1 matching 7 bases. The CDR3 extends over 16 amino acids. CDR1 is MDHEN and CDR2 is SYDVKM in the germline V gene. The trim removed 4 bases at V and 0 bases at J, leaving 9 bases unmatched. The CDR3 sequence is CASSSQRQGFSYEQYF. For the CDR3, the DNA is TGTGCCAGCAGTTCGCAACGACAGGGCTTCTCCTACGAGCAGTACTTC.

The chain combines TRBV19 with TRBJ2-7; 10 nucleotides align to TRBD1. Germline lookup yields CDR1 LNHDA and CDR2 SQIVND (reference sequence). Losses at the gene ends were 3 bases for V and 4 bases for J; bases not matched to a gene: 3. The CDR3 is 14 residues long. DNA for the CDR3: TGTGCCAGTAGTATCGGGACAGGGGTATACGAGCAGTACTTC. Its protein product is CASSIGTGVYEQYF.

The rearrangement joins TRBV11-2 to TRBJ2-5; no definite D call. The V and J ends lost 3 bases and 2 bases respectively, with 7 bases between them. CDR1 is SGHAT, CDR2 FQNNGV, per germline. This CDR3 spans 13 amino acids. CDR3 nucleotides: TGTGCCAGCAGCTTCACTGAACAAGAGACCCAGTACTTC. This encodes CASSFTEQETQYF.

This clone was found a few times. In DNA form, the CDR3 reads TGTGCCAGCAGTTTGGGCCAGGGGTATGAAGCTTTCTTT. Encoded protein: CASSLGQGYEAFF. The V gene is TRBV28, the J gene TRBJ1-1; possibly TRBD1 for D (6 bases). V was clipped by 3 bases and J by 7 bases, with 12 bases between them. This CDR3 comprises 13 residues. Looked up from germline, CDR1 is MDHEN and CDR2 is SYDVKM.

The chain's CDR3 is CASSSPNEQYF. The CDR3, as DNA: TGTGCCAGCAGTTCACCTAATGAGCAGTACTTC. The chain employs TRBV6-5 and TRBJ2-7; the D is unclear. Germline CDR1 and CDR2: MNHEY and SVGAGI. V was pared by 4 bases and J by 7 bases, with 8 bases between. The CDR3 length is 11 residues.

This clone has more than one count but fewer than ten. The chain recombines TRBV19 with TRBJ2-1; TRBD2 is a possible D gene (6 bases). Trimming shortened V by 8 bases and J by 4 bases, and 12 bases separated the two germline ends. The germline V gene encodes CDR1 LNHDA and CDR2 SQIVND (reference sequence). CDR3 length equals 13 residues. As DNA, the CDR3 is TGTGCCAGTGCGGGACTGGGATACAATGAGCAGTTCTTC. Translation gives CASAGLGYNEQFF.

DNA of the CDR3: TGTGCCAGCAGCCGACCTACACCGGCGGCACCCCTCCACTTT. Its protein is CASSRPTPAAPLHF. This chain uses TRBV6-5 with TRBJ1-6; D remains ambiguous. The CDR3 is 14 amino acids. Germline CDR1 reads MNHEY; CDR2 reads SVGAGI. V lost 6 bases to trimming and J lost 11 bases, with 17 bases between them.

This clone was picked up one time. V gene TRBV11-1 combines with J gene TRBJ2-7; D is perhaps TRBD1 (6 bases). V was pared by 5 bases and J by 7 bases, with 18 bases between. From germline, CDR1 is SGHAT and CDR2 FQDESV (reference sequence). CDR3 length equals 14 residues. This CDR3 is CASSLQQGLGEQYF. CDR3 coding DNA: TGTGCCAGCAGCCTACAACAGGGTTTGGGTGAGCAGTACTTC. The entire variable domain, with the rest obtained from reference TRBV11-1 and TRBJ2-7, is as follows: EAEVAQSPRYKITEKSQAVAFWCDPISGHATLYWYRQILGQGPELLVQFQDESVVDDSQLPKDRFSAERLKGVDSTLKIQPAELGDSAMYLCASSLQQGLGEQYFGPGTRLTVT.

The genes are TRBV6-5 and TRBJ2-7; tentative D call: TRBD1 (5 bases). Trimming removed 5 bases from V and 2 bases from J, with 13 bases in between. The germline V gene has CDR1 MNHEY and CDR2 SVGAGI. This CDR3 spans 14 amino acids. CDR3 in amino acids: CASSRGAVTYEQYF. DNA for the CDR3: TGTGCCAGCAGTCGTGGGGCGGTGACCTACGAGCAGTACTTC.